This T cell receptor (beta chain) was identified during a study of graft-versus-host responses after intestinal transplantation. Overall study findings and caveats: Peak circulating GvH clone levels tracked with early post-transplant HvG declines. Graft-donor T cell macrochimerism in patients accompanied high graft-versus-host to host-versus-graft clonal ratios in allografts.

The assay was immunoSEQ multiplex PCR, and TCRdb's table has in-frame clones only and misses some. The sample includes some 92,000 clones, around 90% of them seen just once. There are 14 residues in the CDR3. Trimming pared 0 bases from V and 6 bases from J, leaving 12 bases between. Germline V CDR1 and CDR2: KGHSH, LQKENI. On this clone itself: Its specificity is not known.

This clonotype originated in a human donor who received an intestinal transplant. The material was unstimulated CD4+ T cells sorted from spleen or lymph node cells, obtained before intestinal transplant. The genes are TRBV18 and TRBJ2-7, with D possibly being TRBD1 (6 bases). The chain's CDR3 is CASSPPQGSREQYF. The CDR3 nucleotides read TGTGCCAGCTCACCACCACAGGGATCTCGCGAGCAGTACTTC.